This record looks at one T cell receptor (beta chain) sequence and its context. This clone has only one observation. Its antigen remains undetermined. No base-level quality is on record; no much larger clone is a single base apart. In total, 666 healthy bone marrow donors made up the cohort. At the time of sampling, all cohort members were nominally healthy, though unrecorded immune exposures were likely present. The donor tested CMV seronegative and was one of the 352 seronegative cohort members. A peripheral blood sample was provided by each donor, and peripheral blood mononuclear cells were used for TCR beta sequencing. Genomic DNA was extracted from the blood cell samples with the Qiagen DNeasy Blood Extraction Kit. This entry comes from a study of cytomegalovirus exposure and HLA in healthy donors (TCRdb year 2017). General notes on the study: According to an earlier analysis of a few hundred of the donors, about 179 million T cells yielded roughly 110 million unique TCR beta sequences and approximately 280 Gb of sequence data. To predict cytomegalovirus infection status, the study brought together high-throughput TCR immunosequencing, statistical association of individual TCRs with disease status, and machine learning. The study profiled the T cell repertoires of 666 subjects by immunosequencing and related them to cytomegalovirus serostatus. Four to six DR-DQ haplotypes were handled as single units for association and clustering, since linkage in the cohort was strong. Of the roughly 400 genotyped donors, around 81% fell in the genetic ancestry cluster associated with self-reported Caucasian donors. HLA typing included class I and class II loci at four-digit resolution. The later analysis used no new phenotypic data to find candidate immune exposures, relying instead on TCR beta sequences and their occurrence across donors. In an earlier analysis of a few hundred of the donors, high-throughput TCR beta sequencing was used to judge whether each TCR beta V gene segment behaved as functional or pseudogenic. Donor age, sex, ethnicity and CMV serostatus were compiled alongside the repertoire data. Among roughly 400 genotyped donors of the cohort, an average of about 240,000 unique TCR beta nucleotide sequences were sequenced per donor, roughly a sixth of them non-productive. A later genetic analysis took genome-wide SNP genotypes for about 55% of the 666 donors and used that subset as a discovery cohort. The study was designed to test whether signatures of past pathogen exposure could be identified by cataloging public T cell receptors. All discovery cohort repertoires had been generated using a single sequencing platform. In addition to the first cohort of 650 to 800 subjects, a separate validation cohort of about 120 different subjects was used. In a later analysis, previously published TCR beta repertoires from more than 500 donors were re-analyzed and high-resolution HLA genotyping was added so that TCR occurrence patterns could be studied. An early release covering 500 to 750 HLA-typed donors comprised about 320 gigabases of sequencing data and tens of millions of unique TCR sequences. The number of typed donors differed by locus: roughly 629-640 for A, B, C, DRB1 and DQB1; 522 for DQA1; around 580 for DPA1; and approximately 450 for DPB1.

The paper's findings and limits, for the study overall: V-gene and J-gene trimming of TCR beta chains was associated with a missense DCLRE1C variant in a later genetic analysis, and the association was replicated in an independent cohort. Because counts were too low, seventeen rarely observed V segments, including chromosome 9 orphons, were excluded from the earlier analysis of about 500 of the donors. The study gave a list of some 150 TCR beta chains associated with cytomegalovirus. The presence/absence analyses assumed that sequencing depth was roughly uniform across donors, and that assumption may not be true. In a later analysis, HLA-associated TCR beta chains showed more clonal expansion and lower generation probabilities than non-associated chains that were equally common. In this cohort, only TCR beta chains were sequenced, and detectable features were limited by the absence of alpha or paired-chain data. Broadly in line with IMGT annotations, most TCR beta V segments showed up in productive rearrangements about 87% or about 30% of the time in an earlier analysis of approximately 600 of the donors. Across donors, most TCR sequences were observed very rarely, whereas some public TCRs were present in many individuals. The authors suggested that the approach could potentially be extended to other disease states and immunological phenotypes. Strong co-occurrence of HLA alleles, especially DR and DQ, made assigning TCR associations to individual alleles difficult. For the cohort, immune exposure information was limited to CMV serostatus. The classifier was reported to diagnose cytomegalovirus status with high specificity and sensitivity in both the original cohort and the validation cohort. Several of the top co-occurrence clusters appeared to be linked to parvovirus B19, influenza, CMV and Epstein-Barr virus, according to a later analysis. Compared with the approximately 710-donor mean, donors in an Asian-associated ancestry cluster had fewer N-insertions in productive TCRs, according to a later genetic analysis. A later analysis associated about 18,000 TCR beta sequences with specific HLA alleles at a false discovery rate of 0.05. According to a later analysis, TCR association rates differed among HLA loci, with DRB1 alleles showing the most associated TCRs and HLA-C alleles showing the fewest. Linkage disequilibrium might explain the correlated functional status among segregating V segments, but an unknown experimental factor could not be ruled out. The sequencing pipeline was judged likely to have produced a cluster of highly shared sequence variants as a technical artifact. A further reported finding was that TCR beta sequences accurately predicted the HLA-A and HLA-B alleles for most subjects in the first cohort. In vitro tests confirmed that three of the cytomegalovirus-associated TCR beta chains recognize cytomegalovirus antigens. Most CMV-associated TCR beta chains appeared to be HLA-restricted in a later analysis, and the HLA associations seemed to be driven largely by CMV exposure. HLA typing was unavailable for some donors at each locus, so association tests used only the typed subset.

Preparation of the library involved the immunoSEQ multiplex PCR assay. A mixture of 60 forward primers for TCR Vbeta segments and 13 reverse primers for TCR Jbeta segments was used in the multiplex PCR. A multiplex PCR assay on genomic DNA amplified the CDR3 region of rearranged TCR beta genes. The amplified TCR beta libraries were sequenced on the Illumina HiSeq System as 87-base-pair reads. On the study's bioinformatics: A later analysis counted approximately 76 million unique TCR beta chains across the roughly 700 repertoires, and approximately 11 million of these chains were shared by at least two donors. Raw reads were error-corrected and collapsed into unique sequences by a nearest-neighbor algorithm in which closely related sequences were merged to remove PCR and sequencing errors. Alignment of CDR3 sequences to IMGT reference sequences was used to assign V, D and J gene segments. Each retained sequence needed at least a six-nucleotide match to both a V gene segment and a J gene segment. Rearrangements were called productive when the CDR3 lacked stop codons and stayed in frame with V and J; all others were non-productive. Following IMGT convention, CDR3 was defined as the stretch from the second conserved V-encoded cysteine to the conserved J-encoded phenylalanine. In an earlier analysis of 500 to 650 of the donors, sequences lacking an unambiguous match to a single V gene segment were excluded. In an earlier analysis of a few hundred of the donors, V segments were called functional above 56.7% productive rearrangements and were called segregating when the between-donor standard deviation exceeded 5%. A statistical classification framework was built to diagnose cytomegalovirus status from the catalog of TCR beta chain sequences. In a later analysis, TCR nucleotide sequences were compared against IMGT/GENE-DB human TR gene sequences so that V and J genes could be assigned. In a later analysis, CDR3 sequences and most-parsimonious VDJ recombination scenarios were assigned using the TCRdist pipeline. In a later analysis, each TCR beta chain was defined by its CDR3 amino acid sequence together with its V-gene family, and reads lacking a unique V-gene family were excluded. As a way to deal with suspected cross-contamination and a sequencing artifact, a later analysis dropped 450 to 600 nucleotide sequences that were highly shared and had low generation probability. For each public chain, a later analysis derived a clonal expansion index from normalized ranks of inferred template counts within each repertoire. In a later analysis, generation probabilities were computed using a VDJ recombination model fitted to out-of-frame rearrangements, and the results were checked against IGoR. A later analysis scored TCR-TCR, TCR-HLA and TCR-CMV co-occurrence with hypergeometric tests, applying a repertoire-size bias correction to TCR pairs. In a later analysis, false discovery rates were estimated by permuting HLA or CMV assignments 20 times. A later analysis grouped co-occurring TCRs with DBSCAN, adding TCRdist sequence similarity when clustering within HLA-allele-positive subsets. Co-occurrence clustering excluded repertoires with fewer than 30,000 or more than 120,000 public chains, plus five with anomalous nucleotide sharing. This is the immuneACCESS table as TCRdb keeps it, with only in-frame sequences that have V and J called. A part of the clones is gone; compared with another copy, unresolved V genes explain less than half, and the rest is unexplained. The V and J calls and clone size come from that table; D and trimming were worked out from the DNA. This sample gives under 200,000 clones in total; roughly 82% of them show up just once. More than 0.4% of the sample is taken by the ten largest.

Sequencing used PBMCs. This sequence originates from a woman aged 50 to 60 in good health and CMV-seronegative.

The CDR3 region has the sequence CASSPGRGLEQYF. At the DNA level, the sequence is TGTGCCAGCAGTCCAGGAAGAGGGCTGGAGCAGTACTTC. The V gene is TRBV27 and the J gene is TRBJ2-7; the best D guess is TRBD2, with 5 bases matching. Via the germline V gene (reference sequence), CDR1 is MNHEY and CDR2 SMNVEV. The CDR3 numbers 13 residues from cysteine through phenylalanine. Just the 39-base CDR3 DNA is kept, in frame starting at base 1. Cut back by 5 bases and 7 bases, the V and J ends lie 15 bases apart.